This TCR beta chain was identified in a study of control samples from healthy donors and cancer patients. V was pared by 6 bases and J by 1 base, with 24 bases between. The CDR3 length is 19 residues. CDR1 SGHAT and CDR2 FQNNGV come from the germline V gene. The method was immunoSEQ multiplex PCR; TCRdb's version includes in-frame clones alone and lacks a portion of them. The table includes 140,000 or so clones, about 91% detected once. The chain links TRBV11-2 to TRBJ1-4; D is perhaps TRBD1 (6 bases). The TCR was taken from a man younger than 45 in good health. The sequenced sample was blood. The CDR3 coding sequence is TGTGCCAGCAGTTCGACAGGCGACTTGGCGTACCAAACTAATGAAAAACTGTTTTTT. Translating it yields CASSSTGDLAYQTNEKLFF.